Below are 3 T cell receptor beta chains sequenced from a single sample in a study of spatial heterogeneity in lung cancer. Study-level points and caveats: One measure, the expanded intratumoral alpha and beta TCR count, tracked tumor mutation counts.

These receptors lack a known antigen. One entry per CDR3 protein results from TCRdb running MiXCR on the 5' RACE reads. The sample holds approximately 8,800 distinct CDR3 sequences, more than 3.5% seen once. The time point is: sample taken at primary tumor resection. The specimen comprised lung tumor tissue, sampled at surgery. The receptors were sampled from a female donor with early-stage non-small cell lung cancer.

This clonotype appeared many times. The CDR3 sequence: CASRDTSSYEQYF. The CDR3 DNA reads TGCGCCAGCAGGGACACGAGCTCCTACGAGCAGTACTTC. The chain links TRBV10-2 to TRBJ2-7, with D perhaps matching TRBD1 (5 bases). CDR1 and CDR2 (germline): WSHSY, SAAADI. This CDR3 comprises 13 residues. V shed 6 bases and J shed 0 bases, with 9 bases lying between them.

The V and J genes are TRBV18 and TRBJ2-7; D remains unclear. Germline assignment: CDR1 KGHSH and CDR2 LQKENI. This CDR3 has 13 residues. The V end lost 3 bases, the J end lost 0 bases, and 6 bases lay between the germline ends. The DNA for the CDR3 is TGTGCCAGCTCACCTCCGAACTCCTACGAGCAGTACTTC. Translated, it gives CASSPPNSYEQYF.

This clonotype qualifies as medium-sized. No DNA is shown, since the ends of the CDR3 on it are uncertain; the CDR3 is the one TCRdb lists. This chain joins TRBV5-1 and TRBJ2-3. The CDR3 is made up of 15 amino acids, end residues included. Germline V gene lookup returns CDR1 SGHRS and CDR2 YFSETQ. This chain's CDR3 is CASSLFFGGTDTQYF.